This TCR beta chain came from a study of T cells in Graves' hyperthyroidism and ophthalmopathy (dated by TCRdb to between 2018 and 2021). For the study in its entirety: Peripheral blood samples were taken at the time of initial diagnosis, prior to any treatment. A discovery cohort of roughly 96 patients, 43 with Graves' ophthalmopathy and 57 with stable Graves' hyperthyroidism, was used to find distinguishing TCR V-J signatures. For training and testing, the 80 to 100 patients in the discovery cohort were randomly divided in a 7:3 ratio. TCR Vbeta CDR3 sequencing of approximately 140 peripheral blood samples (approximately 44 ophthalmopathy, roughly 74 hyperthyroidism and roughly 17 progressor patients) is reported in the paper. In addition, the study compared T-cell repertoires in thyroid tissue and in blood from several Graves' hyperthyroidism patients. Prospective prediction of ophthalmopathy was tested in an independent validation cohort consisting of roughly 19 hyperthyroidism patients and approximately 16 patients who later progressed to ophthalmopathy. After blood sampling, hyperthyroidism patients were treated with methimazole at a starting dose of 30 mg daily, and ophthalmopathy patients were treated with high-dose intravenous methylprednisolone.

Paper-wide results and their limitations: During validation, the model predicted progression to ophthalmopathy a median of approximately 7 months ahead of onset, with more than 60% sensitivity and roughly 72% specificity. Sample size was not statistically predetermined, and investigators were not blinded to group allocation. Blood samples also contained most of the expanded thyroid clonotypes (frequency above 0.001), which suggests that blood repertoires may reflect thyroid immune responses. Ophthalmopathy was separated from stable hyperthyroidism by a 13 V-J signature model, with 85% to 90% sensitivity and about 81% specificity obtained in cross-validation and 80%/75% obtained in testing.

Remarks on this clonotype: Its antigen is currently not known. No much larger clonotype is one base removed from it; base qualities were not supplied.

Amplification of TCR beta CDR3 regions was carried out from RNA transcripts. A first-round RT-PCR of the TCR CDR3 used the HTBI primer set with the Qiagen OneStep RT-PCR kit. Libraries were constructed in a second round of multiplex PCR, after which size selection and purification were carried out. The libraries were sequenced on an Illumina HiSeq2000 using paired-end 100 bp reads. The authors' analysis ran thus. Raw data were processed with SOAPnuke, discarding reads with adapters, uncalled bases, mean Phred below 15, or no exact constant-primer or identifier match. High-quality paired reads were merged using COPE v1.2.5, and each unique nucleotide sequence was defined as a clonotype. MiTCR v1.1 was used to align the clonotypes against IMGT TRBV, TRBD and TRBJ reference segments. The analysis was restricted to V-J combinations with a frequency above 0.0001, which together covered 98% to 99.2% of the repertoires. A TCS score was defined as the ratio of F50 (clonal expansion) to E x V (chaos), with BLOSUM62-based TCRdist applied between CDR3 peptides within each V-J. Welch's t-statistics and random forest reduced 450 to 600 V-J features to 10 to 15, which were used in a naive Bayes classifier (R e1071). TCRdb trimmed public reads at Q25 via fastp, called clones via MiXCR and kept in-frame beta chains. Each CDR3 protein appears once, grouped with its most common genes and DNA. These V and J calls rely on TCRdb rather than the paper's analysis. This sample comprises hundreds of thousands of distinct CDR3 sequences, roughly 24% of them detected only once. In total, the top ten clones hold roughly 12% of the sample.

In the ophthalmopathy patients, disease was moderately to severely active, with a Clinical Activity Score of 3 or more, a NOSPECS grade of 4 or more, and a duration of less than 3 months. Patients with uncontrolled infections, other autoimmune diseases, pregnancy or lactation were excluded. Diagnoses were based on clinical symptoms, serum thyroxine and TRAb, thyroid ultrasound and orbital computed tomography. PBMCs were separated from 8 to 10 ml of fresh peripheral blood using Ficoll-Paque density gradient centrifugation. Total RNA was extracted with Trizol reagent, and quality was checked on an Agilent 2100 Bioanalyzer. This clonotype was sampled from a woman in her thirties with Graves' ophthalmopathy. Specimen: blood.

The DNA sequence is given as TGTGCCAGCAGTGAGTTTTCCCAGGGGTGGTACGAGCAGTACTTC. The encoded protein is CASSEFSQGWYEQYF. The chain is made from TRBV6-1 and TRBJ2-7; the D gene is perhaps TRBD1, from 6 matching bases. Reading from cysteine to phenylalanine, the CDR3 counts 15 amino acids. CDR3 DNA is the only sequence kept; it has 45 bases, read in frame from the first base. At the junction V is shortened by 3 bases and J by 4 bases, with 16 bases in between. Per the germline V gene, MNHNS is the CDR1 and SASEGT is the CDR2.